This TCR beta chain was found in a study of CD8 T cells in Susac syndrome. This CDR3 comprises 16 residues. V lost 0 bases and J lost 2, with 12 bases in between. Germline V CDR1 and CDR2: MGHRA, YSYEKL. Sequencing of TCR beta was performed on blood CD8+ T cells and on blood CD4+ T cells. The TEMRA cells underwent FACS enrichment, while the CD8+ and CD4+ T cells underwent negative isolation. About 0.5 to 1 ug RNA was reverse transcribed with random hexamers. Coverage of TCR beta CDR3 amplification by immunoSEQ multiplex PCR extended to 54 Vbeta and 13 Jbeta. A single record per CDR3 protein comes from TCRdb applying MiXCR to the immunoSEQ multiplex PCR reads. Of around 130,000 distinct CDR3 sequences in the sample, 90% to 95% were seen once.

Sequencing was carried out using CD4+ T cells from PBMCs. The sequence came from a human donor in good health. The chain is built from TRBV4-1 and TRBJ2-3; D gene uncertain. The chain's CDR3 is CASSQDFRGNTDTQYF. CDR3 DNA sequence: TGCGCCAGCAGCCAAGATTTCCGTGGGAACACAGATACGCAGTATTTT.